These T cell receptor beta chains were read from a single sample in a study of T-cell reconstitution after alpha-beta-depleted transplantation in children. TCRdb recomputed calls from the PCR reads with MiXCR, one row per CDR3 protein. The sample has some 600,000 distinct CDR3 sequences, roughly 17% seen once; the top ten hold over 0.95%. The sample consisted of PBMCs from the stem cell graft donor, taken from the stem cell graft. The receptors originated from a human donor who donated a stem cell graft to a child with acute myeloid leukemia. CDR3s include the opening cysteine and the closing phenylalanine or tryptophan. Fields, in order: J gene, D gene, V gene, clone size, CDR3 DNA, CDR3 protein. D genes are given only for firm matches. Clone size is not always given. Where it is, it says once, few, many or a class for expanded clones.

>TRBJ2-1|-|TRBV12-3/TRBV12-4|many
TGTGCCAGCAGTTTCCGGACACATGATGAGCAGTTCTTC
CASSFRTHDEQFF
>TRBJ1-1|TRBD1|TRBV10-2|-
TGCGCCAGCAGTGAGCCCCCGGACAGGGGGCGGAGGACTGAAGCTTTCTTT
CASSEPPDRGRRTEAFF
>TRBJ1-3|-|TRBV7-6|many
TGTGCCAGCAGCTCTACTGGAAACACCATATATTTT
CASSSTGNTIYF
>TRBJ2-1|-|TRBV5-1|few
TGCGCCAGCAGCTTGGCAAAAGGAGTCTACAATGAGCAGTTCTTC
CASSLAKGVYNEQFF
>TRBJ2-1|-|TRBV20-1|few
TGCAGTGCTAGAGCCCGGGCAGTAGGTGAGCAGTTCTTC
CSARARAVGEQFF
>TRBJ1-4|TRBD1|TRBV9|-
TGTGCCAGCAGCCCATCCGGGACAGGGAATGAAAAACTGTTTTTT
CASSPSGTGNEKLFF
>TRBJ1-1|-|TRBV12-3/TRBV12-4|-
TGTGCCAGCAGTCCCACCACAGGGAAAGCTTTCTTT
CASSPTTGKAFF
>TRBJ2-1|-|TRBV20-1|few
TGCAGTGCTAGAGGAGACGGCTACAATGAGCAGTTCTTC
CSARGDGYNEQFF
>TRBJ2-7|-|TRBV5-6|few
TGTGCCAGGAACCAGAACGAGGGAACCGGGGAGCAGTACTTC
CARNQNEGTGEQYF
>TRBJ1-5|-|TRBV7-2|many
TGTGCCAGCAGCCGGGGTAGCAATCAGCCCCAGCATTTT
CASSRGSNQPQHF
>TRBJ1-5|TRBD1|TRBV24-1|many
TGTGCCACCAGTGATAAGGACAGGGTAAGCAATCAGCCCCAGCATTTT
CATSDKDRVSNQPQHF
>TRBJ2-2|-|TRBV12-3/TRBV12-4|-
TGTGCCAGCAGTTTCGGGCGGGGGCTGCCCGGGGAGCTGTTTTTT
CASSFGRGLPGELFF
>TRBJ1-4|-|TRBV20-1|many
TGCAGTGCCCTTGAGGGAGCGTTCGAAAAACTGTTTTTT
CSALEGAFEKLFF
>TRBJ1-5|-|TRBV20-1|-
TGCAGTGCTAGAGGAGCAGGGGCGCTCACTCAGCCCCAGCATTTT
CSARGAGALTQPQHF
>TRBJ2-3|-|TRBV28|-
TGTGCCAGCACCACACCTCGCACAGATACGCAGTATTTT
CASTTPRTDTQYF
>TRBJ1-6|TRBD1|TRBV6-2/TRBV6-3|-
TGTGCCAGCAGGCCAACAGGGGGGAACTCACCCCTCCACTTT
CASRPTGGNSPLHF
>TRBJ1-5|TRBD1|TRBV20-1|-
TGCAGTGCCCGGGACAGGGCGAGTATTGGCAATCAGCCCCAGCATTTT
CSARDRASIGNQPQHF
>TRBJ2-5|TRBD2|TRBV12-3/TRBV12-4|many
TGTGCCAGCAGTTCCCTAGCGGAGATCCAAGAGACCCAGTACTTC
CASSSLAEIQETQYF
>TRBJ2-5|-|TRBV6-5|many
TGTGCCAGCAGTTACTCTTGGGGCCAAGAGACCCAGTACTTC
CASSYSWGQETQYF
>TRBJ2-1|-|TRBV20-1|many
TGCAGTGCTAGAGATAGGGGCTTACTCTACAATGAGCAGTTCTTC
CSARDRGLLYNEQFF
>TRBJ2-1|-|TRBV5-1|many
TGCGCCAGCAGCGTCGGGACTCCCAGGGAGCAGTTCTTC
CASSVGTPREQFF
>TRBJ2-2|-|TRBV29-1|few
TGCAGCGCCCTCAGGAACACCGGGGAGCTGTTTTTT
CSALRNTGELFF
>TRBJ2-3|TRBD1|TRBV10-1|-
TGCGCCAGCAGTCTAGACAGGGGGCTTGATACGCAGTATTTT
CASSLDRGLDTQYF
>TRBJ2-3|-|TRBV7-2|many
TGTGCCAGCAGCCCCAGACTGGGGAGCACAGATACGCAGTATTTT
CASSPRLGSTDTQYF
>TRBJ2-1|TRBD2|TRBV29-1|many
TGCAGCTCGGCTAGCGGGGGGCCCAATGAGCAGTTCTTC
CSSASGGPNEQFF
>TRBJ1-4|-|TRBV4-1|few
TGCGCCAGCAGCCAGGAGAATGGCAGGGGAGAAAAACTGTTTTTT
CASSQENGRGEKLFF
>TRBJ2-3|-|TRBV28|few
TGTGCCAGCACCCTGGGCGGATCTAGCACAGATACGCAGTATTTT
CASTLGGSSTDTQYF
>TRBJ2-3|-|TRBV4-3|-
TGCGCCAGCAGCCAAGGGGCCCCCAGCACAGATACGCAGTATTTT
CASSQGAPSTDTQYF
>TRBJ1-5|-|TRBV5-1|few
TGCGCCAGCAGCCGAAGTAGCCCGGGGGATCAGCCCCAGCATTTT
CASSRSSPGDQPQHF
>TRBJ2-1|TRBD1|TRBV12-3/TRBV12-4|few
TGTGCCAGCAGTAAGGACAGGGCGTACAATGAGCAGTTCTTC
CASSKDRAYNEQFF